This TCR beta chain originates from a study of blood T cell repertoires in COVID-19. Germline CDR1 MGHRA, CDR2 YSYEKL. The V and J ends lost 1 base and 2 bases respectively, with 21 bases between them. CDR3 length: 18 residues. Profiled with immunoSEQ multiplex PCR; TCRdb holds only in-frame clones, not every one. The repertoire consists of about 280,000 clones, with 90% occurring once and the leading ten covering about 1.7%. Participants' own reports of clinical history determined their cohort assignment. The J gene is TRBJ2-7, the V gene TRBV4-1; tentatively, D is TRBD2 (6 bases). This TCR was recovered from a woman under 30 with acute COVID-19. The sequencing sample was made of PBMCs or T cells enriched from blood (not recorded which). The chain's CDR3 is CASSQGTGVVLNTYEQYF. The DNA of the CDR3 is TGCGCCAGCAGCCAAGGTACGGGAGTCGTTCTAAATACCTACGAGCAGTACTTC.